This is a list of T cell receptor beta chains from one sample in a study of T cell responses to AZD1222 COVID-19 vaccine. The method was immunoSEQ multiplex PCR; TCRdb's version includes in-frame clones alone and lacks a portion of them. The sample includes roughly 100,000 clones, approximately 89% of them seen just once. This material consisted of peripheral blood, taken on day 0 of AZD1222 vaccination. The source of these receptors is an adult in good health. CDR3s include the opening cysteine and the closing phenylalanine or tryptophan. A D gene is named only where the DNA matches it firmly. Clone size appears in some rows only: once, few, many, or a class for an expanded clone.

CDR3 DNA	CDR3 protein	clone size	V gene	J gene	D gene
TGTGCCAGCTCACCAAAGGAGGCAGGGGGCAAGAACACTGAAGCTTTCTTT	CASSPKEAGGKNTEAFF	-	TRBV18	TRBJ1-1	TRBD1
TGTGCCAGCAGCTTAAGCGGGACAGATGCCTACGAGCAGTACTTC	CASSLSGTDAYEQYF	few	TRBV11-2	TRBJ2-7	-
TGTGCCAGCTCACCAGACAGGAGCTATGGCTACACCTTC	CASSPDRSYGYTF	once	TRBV18	TRBJ1-2	-
TGTGCCTGGAACGGACACAGCTCCTACAATGAGCAGTTCTTC	CAWNGHSSYNEQFF	-	TRBV30	TRBJ2-1	-
TGTGCCAGCTCACAGGAAGATACGCAGTATTTT	CASSQEDTQYF	-	TRBV18	TRBJ2-3	-
TGTGCCAGCAGCCAAGAGTTCCAGCGGGGGCGCAATGAGCAGTTCTTC	CASSQEFQRGRNEQFF	-	TRBV14	TRBJ2-1	TRBD2
TGTGCCAGCAGCCTGACCGGTACAGGGGGCTATGGCTACACCTTC	CASSLTGTGGYGYTF	-	TRBV28	TRBJ1-2	TRBD1
TGTGCCAGCAGCTCCGGGACAGGGGCTGGAAACACCATATATTTT	CASSSGTGAGNTIYF	-	TRBV5-4	TRBJ1-3	TRBD1
TGTGCCAGCTCACCACCGTCAGTTTCCGGCGGGAGAGGACAGTTCTTC	CASSPPSVSGGRGQFF	once	TRBV18	TRBJ2-1	TRBD2
TGTGCCAGCAGCGTAGAGGTGGGCAGCTCCTACGAGCAGTACTTC	CASSVEVGSSYEQYF	-	TRBV9	TRBJ2-7	-
TGTGCCAGCAGCTTGGAGGCCGGGGTTCTTGATACGCAGTATTTT	CASSLEAGVLDTQYF	-	TRBV5-4	TRBJ2-3	-
TGTGCCACAACTAGCAGCCAAGAGACCCAGTACTTC	CATTSSQETQYF	-	TRBV2	TRBJ2-5	-
TGTGCCAGCGGGGGTGAAAATTCACCCCTCCACTTT	CASGGENSPLHF	-	TRBV3-1/TRBV3-2	TRBJ1-6	-
TGTGCCAGCACCTCCGGGGAGACCCAGTACTTC	CASTSGETQYF	-	TRBV7-2	TRBJ2-5	-
TGTGCCAGCAGCCCTTGGGGAGGGCCGTACAATGAGCAGTTCTTC	CASSPWGGPYNEQFF	-	TRBV11-2	TRBJ2-1	TRBD2
TGTGCCAGCAGTGAAGCAGGGATGGTCACTGAAGCTTTCTTT	CASSEAGMVTEAFF	-	TRBV25-1	TRBJ1-1	-
TGTGCCAGCAGCTTATCCGAACCCTTTGCCGAGCAGTACTTC	CASSLSEPFAEQYF	-	TRBV7-8	TRBJ2-7	-
TGTGCCAGCATGGGGACATTCGACCGGGGGTATGGCTACACCTTC	CASMGTFDRGYGYTF	-	TRBV27	TRBJ1-2	-
TGTGCCAGTAGTTCCCCACAAGCGTTAGGGGAGCAGTACTTC	CASSSPQALGEQYF	-	TRBV19	TRBJ2-7	-
TGTGCCAGCAGTATCCCAGGGTACGAGCAGTACTTC	CASSIPGYEQYF	once	TRBV27	TRBJ2-7	-
TGCGCCAGTATTCAGGAAGGCACAGATACGCAGTATTTT	CASIQEGTDTQYF	-	TRBV5-1	TRBJ2-3	-
TGTGCCAGCAGAGGGACAGGGATAGGCGAGCAGTACTTC	CASRGTGIGEQYF	few	TRBV7-9	TRBJ2-7	TRBD1
TGTGCCAGCAGCTTAGTCTCGGGAGCCTCCTACAATGAGCAGTTCTTC	CASSLVSGASYNEQFF	-	TRBV7-3	TRBJ2-1	-
TGTGCCACCCGACAGGAGTGGAACACTGAAGCTTTCTTT	CATRQEWNTEAFF	-	TRBV2	TRBJ1-1	-
TGTGCCAGTAAAAGCTGGGTCACCTCTGGAAACACCATATATTTT	CASKSWVTSGNTIYF	-	TRBV19	TRBJ1-3	-
TGCGCCAGTCAGGGGGGAAACACCATATATTTT	CASQGGNTIYF	once	TRBV5-1	TRBJ1-3	-
TGCGCCAGCAGCCAAGGGGCAGCTAACTATGGCTACACCTTC	CASSQGAANYGYTF	-	TRBV4-3	TRBJ1-2	-
TGTGCCATCAGTGAGTCGATCAGGGGACGTGGTCAGCCCCAGCATTTT	CAISESIRGRGQPQHF	once	TRBV10-3	TRBJ1-5	-
TGCGCCAGCAGCTCTCGGACGAGTACCTACGAGCAGTACTTC	CASSSRTSTYEQYF	once	TRBV5-1	TRBJ2-7	-
TGTGCCAGCAGCCAAGATCCCGACAGTGGATATGGCTACACCTTC	CASSQDPDSGYGYTF	-	TRBV4-2	TRBJ1-2	-
TGTGCCAGCAGCTTTAGGGGGACTCTTTCAACCGGGGAGCTGTTTTTT	CASSFRGTLSTGELFF	-	TRBV11-2	TRBJ2-2	-
TGTGCCAGCAGCCGAACCGCAGGGTCGACCTACGAGCAGTACTTC	CASSRTAGSTYEQYF	-	TRBV6-5	TRBJ2-7	-
TGTGCCAGCAGTCCCTGGGTGAACACTGAAGCTTTCTTT	CASSPWVNTEAFF	-	TRBV28	TRBJ1-1	-
TGTGCCAGTAAAACAGGGGATAGGGATACGCAGTATTTT	CASKTGDRDTQYF	once	TRBV27	TRBJ2-3	TRBD1
TGTGCCTGGACCACACAGGGTGGCAATCAGCCCCAGCATTTT	CAWTTQGGNQPQHF	-	TRBV30	TRBJ1-5	-
TGCGCCAGCAGCCAAGATCCGGGGTTGAACACTGAAGCTTTCTTT	CASSQDPGLNTEAFF	few	TRBV4-3	TRBJ1-1	-
TGTGCCAGCAGCCCGCCAGACAGAAACTATGGCTACACCTTC	CASSPPDRNYGYTF	-	TRBV7-6	TRBJ1-2	-
TGTGCCAGCACCCCCTGGACAGGGGAAAGGGGCGAGCAGTACTTC	CASTPWTGERGEQYF	-	TRBV28	TRBJ2-7	TRBD1
TGTGCCAGCAGGCCCCAGGCGTCCGGTTCCAACGAGCAGTACTTC	CASRPQASGSNEQYF	few	TRBV28	TRBJ2-7	-
TGTGCCAGCAGTTCCCCAGGAGGCGGGGGCGAAAATTCACCCCTCCACTTT	CASSSPGGGGENSPLHF	-	TRBV27	TRBJ1-6	-
TGCGCCAGCAGCTATGACAGGATCTCCTACGAGCAGTACTTC	CASSYDRISYEQYF	once	TRBV5-1	TRBJ2-7	-
TGTGCCAGCTCACTTAGTAACACTGAAGCTTTCTTT	CASSLSNTEAFF	-	TRBV18	TRBJ1-1	-
TGTGCCAGCTCACCCCCGGACGGGAACACCATATATTTT	CASSPPDGNTIYF	once	TRBV18	TRBJ1-3	-
TGTGCCAGCAAGTCCTCTTCTCGGGGCTACACCTTC	CASKSSSRGYTF	few	TRBV6-5	TRBJ1-2	-
TGTGCCAGCAGTTCCCCGACAGGGGGGGAGGAGACCCAGTACTTC	CASSSPTGGEETQYF	-	TRBV28	TRBJ2-5	TRBD1
TGTGCCAGCAGCCTAGGGGCAAATGAAGCTTTCTTT	CASSLGANEAFF	-	TRBV7-9	TRBJ1-1	-
TGTGCCAGCAGCCCGGGACTTGGCACAGATACGCAGTATTTT	CASSPGLGTDTQYF	once	TRBV28	TRBJ2-3	-
TGTGCCAGCAGCTTATCGTCGGGACAGCTCCAAGCTTTCTTT	CASSLSSGQLQAFF	-	TRBV7-2	TRBJ1-1	TRBD1
TGTGCCAGCAGTGAAGCGGGGGAGGGCTATGGCTACACCTTC	CASSEAGEGYGYTF	-	TRBV6-1	TRBJ1-2	-
TGCGCCAGCAGCCAAGACAGGGAGGGCTACGAGCAGTACTTC	CASSQDREGYEQYF	-	TRBV5-1	TRBJ2-7	-
TGTGCCAGCAGTACCCGACAGGACGTCTATGGCTACACCTTC	CASSTRQDVYGYTF	-	TRBV28	TRBJ1-2	-
TGTGCCAGCAGGGAACAGGGGGCGAACACTGAAGCTTTCTTT	CASREQGANTEAFF	-	TRBV6-4	TRBJ1-1	TRBD1
TGTGCCAGCAGCACCGATGAGAGCAATCAGCCCCAGCATTTT	CASSTDESNQPQHF	-	TRBV28	TRBJ1-5	-
TGTGCCAGCAGTAAGACAGGACTCGGCCAGCCCCAGCATTTT	CASSKTGLGQPQHF	-	TRBV6-5	TRBJ1-5	-
TGCGCCAGCAGTCTTACAGCGGCAGATACGCAGTATTTT	CASSLTAADTQYF	-	TRBV10-1	TRBJ2-3	-
TGTGCCAGCAGTTTTGCCGGGACAGGGACTAACTATGGCTACACCTTC	CASSFAGTGTNYGYTF	-	TRBV28	TRBJ1-2	TRBD1
TGTGCCAGCAGCTACCGGACAGGGATCGATTCACCCCTCCACTTT	CASSYRTGIDSPLHF	few	TRBV14	TRBJ1-6	TRBD1
TGTGCCAGCTCCCCACAGGGGGGCGGTCAGCCCCAGCATTTT	CASSPQGGGQPQHF	-	TRBV18	TRBJ1-5	TRBD1
TGTGCCAGCTCACCACCAGCCAGCACAGATACGCAGTATTTT	CASSPPASTDTQYF	-	TRBV18	TRBJ2-3	-